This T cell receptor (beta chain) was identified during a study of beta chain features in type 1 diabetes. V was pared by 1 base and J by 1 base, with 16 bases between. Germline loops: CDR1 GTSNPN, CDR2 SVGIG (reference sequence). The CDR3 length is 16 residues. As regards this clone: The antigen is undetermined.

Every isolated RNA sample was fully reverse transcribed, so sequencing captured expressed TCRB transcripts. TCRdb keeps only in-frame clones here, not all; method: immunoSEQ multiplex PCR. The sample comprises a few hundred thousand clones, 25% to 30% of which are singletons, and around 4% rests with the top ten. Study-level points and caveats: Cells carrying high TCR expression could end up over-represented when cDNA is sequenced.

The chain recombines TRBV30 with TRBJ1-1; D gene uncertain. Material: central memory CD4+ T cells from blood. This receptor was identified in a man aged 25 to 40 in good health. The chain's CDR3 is CAWSDPHPDPNTEAFF. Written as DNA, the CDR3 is TGTGCCTGGAGTGACCCCCATCCGGACCCGAACACTGAAGCTTTCTTT.